Listed below are T cell receptor beta chains from one sample, sequenced in a study of vaccination effects on CD4 cells after COVID-19. Profiling relied on immunoSEQ multiplex PCR, and the TCRdb table lists in-frame clones only, not all of them. Of about 22,000 clones listed, 60% to 75% were seen once; the top ten hold 26%. What these receptors recognize is not known. This material consisted of CD4+ T cells from PBMCs cultured with HCoV-NL63 spike peptides, taken before COVID-19 vaccination. The receptors come from a human donor who received a COVID-19 vaccine. Both conserved end residues are part of each CDR3. A D gene is named only where the DNA matches it firmly. The listing skips clone size in some rows; elsewhere it reads once, few, many or a size class.

j_gene | len | d_gene | abundance | v_gene | CDR3nt | CDR3aa
TRBJ2-7 | 13 | - | - | TRBV14 | TGTGCCAGCAGCCCGACAGCTTACTACGAGCAGTACTTC | CASSPTAYYEQYF
TRBJ2-7 | 14 | - | - | TRBV5-1 | TGCGCCAGCAGCTTCGCAAGTGGTGGGTACGAGCAGTACTTC | CASSFASGGYEQYF
TRBJ2-7 | 14 | - | - | TRBV30 | TGTGCCTGGAGTCGGCCCCGGACAGCCGGCGAGCAGTACTTC | CAWSRPRTAGEQYF
TRBJ1-1 | 14 | - | - | TRBV2 | TGTGCCAGCCATGCGGGGTGGGCGAACACTGAAGCTTTCTTT | CASHAGWANTEAFF
TRBJ1-2 | 13 | - | - | TRBV18 | TGTGCCAGCTCACCAGATCCCAGTCATGGCTACACCTTC | CASSPDPSHGYTF
TRBJ1-1 | 13 | TRBD1 | - | TRBV5-1 | TGCGCCAGCAGCCCAGGGGGCCGGACTGAAGCTTTCTTT | CASSPGGRTEAFF
TRBJ1-1 | 13 | - | - | TRBV14 | TGTGCCAGCAGCCAAGCTAGGGACACTGAAGCTTTCTTT | CASSQARDTEAFF
TRBJ2-7 | 17 | TRBD2 | - | TRBV18 | TGTGCCAGCTCATCCGCCTCGACTAGCGGGGGCACCTACGAGCAGTACTTC | CASSSASTSGGTYEQYF
TRBJ1-2 | 16 | - | - | TRBV19 | TGTGCCAGTAGTACAGGATACAATATAATTAACTATGGCTACACCTTC | CASSTGYNIINYGYTF
TRBJ2-1 | 16 | TRBD2 | - | TRBV5-1 | TGCGCCAGCAGCCTTAGCGGGAGTAGCTCCTACAATGAGCAGTTCTTC | CASSLSGSSSYNEQFF
TRBJ1-1 | 15 | - | - | TRBV7-2 | TGTGCCAGCAGCTTAGGGTCCCGGGCAACCACCCCAGCTTTCTTT | CASSLGSRATTPAFF
TRBJ1-2 | 16 | - | - | TRBV9 | TGTGCCAGCAGCCTCGAACTAGGCGGTTTAGGGGTTGGCTACACCTTC | CASSLELGGLGVGYTF
TRBJ1-2 | 13 | - | few | TRBV6-2/TRBV6-3 | TGTGCCAGCAGTACGTTGGCTTTTGGTGGCTACACCTTC | CASSTLAFGGYTF
TRBJ2-7 | 15 | TRBD1 | few | TRBV6-2/TRBV6-3 | TGTGCCAGCAGCTTCACGGGACAGGGTCCCTACGAGCAGTACTTC | CASSFTGQGPYEQYF
TRBJ2-2 | 15 | - | - | TRBV5-6 | TGTGCCAGCAGCTTGTGGCGCGATTATACCGGGGAGCTGTTTTTT | CASSLWRDYTGELFF
TRBJ2-4 | 15 | - | once | TRBV9 | TGTGCCAGCAGCGTATCTCCCCTAGCCAAAAACATTCAGTACTTC | CASSVSPLAKNIQYF
TRBJ2-1 | 13 | - | - | TRBV30 | TGTGCCTGGAGTGGGACAGATTACAATGAGCAGTTCTTC | CAWSGTDYNEQFF
TRBJ1-1 | 13 | - | few | TRBV6-1 | TGTGCCAGCAGTGACAGTCTGAACACTGAAGCTTTCTTT | CASSDSLNTEAFF
TRBJ1-4 | 16 | - | - | TRBV28 | TGTGCCAGCAGTTTAACCCTCCCAGGGGTCGGTGAAAAACTGTTTTTT | CASSLTLPGVGEKLFF
TRBJ1-2 | 17 | - | once | TRBV4-2 | TGTGCCAGCAGCCAAGTGGGTGCAGGGAGGAGTAACTATGGCTACACCTTC | CASSQVGAGRSNYGYTF
TRBJ2-7 | 14 | TRBD2 | - | TRBV4-1 | TGCGCCAGCAGCCAACTAGCGGGAGTATATGAGCAGTACTTC | CASSQLAGVYEQYF
TRBJ2-5 | 15 | TRBD1 | - | TRBV28 | TGTGCCAGCAGTGCCCCCGGGACAGGGGGAGAGACCCAGTACTTC | CASSAPGTGGETQYF
TRBJ2-3 | 15 | - | - | TRBV6-1 | TGTGCCAGCAGTCCGTTCACGGCTAGCACAGATACGCAGTATTTT | CASSPFTASTDTQYF
TRBJ1-3 | 16 | - | few | TRBV11-2 | TGTGCCAGCAGCTTAGACCCTAGAGACTCTGGAAACACCATATATTTT | CASSLDPRDSGNTIYF
TRBJ1-2 | 16 | - | - | TRBV28 | TGTGCCAGCAGTGTCATGGCGGGAAGCTGGAACTATGGCTACACCTTC | CASSVMAGSWNYGYTF
TRBJ1-1 | 14 | TRBD1 | - | TRBV28 | TGTGCCAGCAGGGCAGGGGGTATGAACACTGAAGCTTTCTTT | CASRAGGMNTEAFF
TRBJ1-5 | 13 | - | few | TRBV30 | TGTGCCTGGAGTGGGGATGGACGTCAGCCCCAGCATTTT | CAWSGDGRQPQHF
TRBJ2-7 | 15 | TRBD2 | - | TRBV5-6 | TGTGCCAGCAGCCGGACTAGCGGGGGGGCCTACGAGCAGTACTTC | CASSRTSGGAYEQYF